This TCR beta chain was captured in a study of blood T cell repertoires in COVID-19. Across the study: Samples came from the United States, Italy and Spain, spanning acute and convalescent COVID-19.

V gave up 9 bases and J gave up 7 bases, with 15 bases separating them. Germline assignment: CDR1 LNHDA and CDR2 SQIVND (reference sequence). The CDR3 spans 12 residues. This clone was counted a few times. Measured with immunoSEQ multiplex PCR; TCRdb has only the in-frame clones, and not every one. The sample consists of fewer than 85,000 clones, around 79% of them appearing once. The sequence came from a man in his 60s with active or convalescent COVID-19. The chain has TRBV19 and TRBJ1-1; D possibly corresponds to TRBD1 (6 bases). The source material was peripheral blood. The CDR3 DNA is TGTGCCAGCGAGGGGGGGGGCTTTGAAGCTTTCTTT. Amino acid sequence: CASEGGGFEAFF.